The 27 T cell receptor beta chains listed next were all sequenced from one sample in a study of CD8 T cells in Susac syndrome. It was with random hexamers that 0.5 to 1 ug RNA was reverse transcribed. TCRdb processed the immunoSEQ multiplex PCR reads anew with MiXCR; each CDR3 protein has one entry. This sample has about 120,000 distinct CDR3 sequences, with 94% found just once. The material sequenced was CD4+ T cells from PBMCs. These receptors originate from a human donor in good health.

This chain connects TRBV27 to TRBJ2-7, with a possible D match to TRBD2 (6 bases). This CDR3 region has 17 residues. V lost 3 bases to trimming and J lost 4 bases, with 22 bases between them. In germline, CDR1 is MNHEY, CDR2 SMNVEV (reference sequence). In nucleotides, the CDR3 is TGTGCCAGCAGTTTGGCGGGATCCCTAACCGGAGCTTACGAGCAGTACTTC. Its translation: CASSLAGSLTGAYEQYF.

DNA for the CDR3: TGTGCCAGCAGCCTGGGACTAGCGGGAGCCGGGGAGCTGTTTTTT. It is translated as CASSLGLAGAGELFF. The chain recombines TRBV7-9 with TRBJ2-2; 14 nucleotides match TRBD2. Germline-derived CDR1 and CDR2 are SEHNR and FQNEAQ (reference sequence). The ends lost 5 bases at V and 6 bases at J; junction bases unmatched: 2. The CDR3 contains 15 residues.

V gene TRBV20-1 combines with J gene TRBJ2-5; D gene uncertain. V was pared by 4 bases and J by 1 base, with 7 bases between. The CDR3 is made up of 12 amino acids. Germline-derived CDR1 and CDR2 are DFQATT and SNEGSKA (reference sequence). CDR3 residues: CSAKRPQETQYF. CDR3 nucleotide sequence: TGCAGTGCTAAACGCCCCCAAGAGACCCAGTACTTC.

The gene calls are TRBV20-1 and TRBJ1-4, with D hard to call. The CDR3 has 15 amino acids. Germline values: CDR1 DFQATT, CDR2 SNEGSKA (reference sequence). Trimming stripped 0 bases from V and 8 bases from J, with 16 bases between. The CDR3 loop is CSARDLSGPEEKLFF. The CDR3 nucleotides are TGCAGTGCTAGAGATCTATCGGGTCCTGAGGAAAAACTGTTTTTT.

The DNA for the CDR3 is TGCGCCAGCAGCGTCGGTGGGTCCAATGCGGAAAAACTGTTTTTT. This sequence encodes CASSVGGSNAEKLFF. The V call is TRBV5-1, the J call TRBJ1-4; no clear D. The CDR3 length is 15 residues. Per germline, CDR1 SGHRS and CDR2 YFSETQ. V was clipped by 4 bases and J by 8 bases, with 18 bases between them.

The V and J genes are TRBV7-2 and TRBJ2-1, with TRBD2 identical over 9 bases. Germline-derived CDR1 and CDR2 are SGHTA and FQGNSA. The V segment lost 8 bases and the J segment 4 bases; nucleotides outside the gene matches: 6. The CDR3 contains 14 residues. This chain's CDR3 is CASGGRGGYNEQFF. The DNA of the CDR3 is TGTGCCAGCGGCGGGAGGGGTGGGTACAATGAGCAGTTCTTC.

This chain uses TRBV12-5 with TRBJ2-5, with D maybe TRBD2 (5 bases). Per the germline V gene, CDR1 is LGHNT and CDR2 is FRNRAP. V was clipped by 2 bases and J by 12 bases, with 13 bases between them. The CDR3 totals 12 residues. CDR3 region: CASGLFEGLKYF. The CDR3 DNA is TGTGCTAGTGGTTTGTTCGAGGGTCTAAAGTACTTC.

The chain carries TRBV20-1 and TRBJ2-7; D may match TRBD1 or TRBD2 (5 bases each). Per the germline V gene, CDR1 is DFQATT and CDR2 is SNEGSKA (reference sequence). This CDR3 has 15 residues. V was trimmed by 3 bases and J by 0 bases, leaving 15 bases between them. The CDR3 sequence: CSARSGGTSSYEQYF. The DNA of the CDR3 is TGCAGTGCTAGGTCCGGTGGGACCAGCTCCTACGAGCAGTACTTC.

The chain is built from TRBV28 and TRBJ2-5; 8 nucleotides line up with TRBD2. This CDR3 has 16 amino acids. Germline V gene data show CDR1 as MDHEN and CDR2 as SYDVKM. Germline trimming cut 4 bases from V and 7 bases from J; bases unmatched to any gene: 14. The CDR3 loop is CASSSRRTSGWGTQYF. The CDR3 coding sequence is TGTGCCAGCAGTTCCAGACGAACTAGCGGCTGGGGGACCCAGTACTTC.

V gene TRBV12-3 or TRBV12-4 combines with J gene TRBJ2-7; TRBD2 aligns across 9 bases. The V and J ends lost 4 bases and 0 bases, in that order; junction bases with no gene match: 4. The CDR3 is 15 amino acids. The chain's CDR3 is CASSYRLADSYEQYF. The CDR3 region has the DNA TGTGCCAGCAGTTACCGACTAGCGGACTCCTACGAGCAGTACTTC.

The chain is built from TRBV19 and TRBJ2-5; D perhaps matches TRBD2 (7 bases). This CDR3 contains 13 residues. CDR1 and CDR2 (germline): LNHDA, SQIVND (reference sequence). The ends were cut back, 7 bases at V and 10 bases at J, with 19 bases in the middle. CDR3 region: CASTEGLGGDQYF. The CDR3 bases are TGTGCCAGTACGGAAGGACTAGGGGGAGACCAGTACTTC.

V usage is TRBV6-5 and J usage is TRBJ2-1, with 10 bases identical to TRBD1. The DNA matches TRBJ2-7 better at its end, which makes the J call doubtful. The CDR3 consists of 18 residues. Looked up from germline, CDR1 is MNHEY and CDR2 is SVGAGI. CDR3 in amino acids: CASSYAAGTGEASYEQYF. Here the CDR3 DNA reads TGTGCCAGCAGTTACGCTGCCGGGACAGGGGAAGCCTCCTACGAGCAGTACTTC.

This chain connects TRBV19 to TRBJ2-7, with D perhaps TRBD1 (6 bases). The length of the CDR3 is 14 residues. Germline V gives CDR1 LNHDA, CDR2 SQIVND (reference sequence). The CDR3 DNA reads TGTGCGACTACCTCCGGGACACCAACCTACGAGCAGTACTTC. Translated: CATTSGTPTYEQYF.

The J gene is TRBJ2-7, the V gene TRBV6-1; D is ambiguous. This CDR3 spans 12 amino acids. The ends were cut back, 0 bases at V and 9 bases at J, with 9 bases in the middle. Germline V gene data show CDR1 as MNHNS and CDR2 as SASEGT. The CDR3 reads CASSEAGLWQYF. The CDR3 DNA sequence: TGTGCCAGCAGTGAAGCTGGGCTCTGGCAGTACTTC.

This chain joins TRBV7-6 and TRBJ2-1; D not certain. The CDR3 spans 14 residues. Trimming stripped 1 base from V and 9 bases from J, with 13 bases between. CDR1 SGHVS and CDR2 FNYEAQ come from the germline V gene. CDR3 DNA: TGTGCCAGCAGCTTAGGCCCAGCTCCAGGTGAGCAGTTCTTC. Protein: CASSLGPAPGEQFF.

This clonotype occurred once. The V and J genes are TRBV20-1 and TRBJ1-3; 10 positions agree with TRBD1. Germline V gene sequence: CDR1 DFQATT, CDR2 SNEGSKA (reference sequence). The CDR3 loop spans 15 amino acids. J gave up 0 bases and V 3 bases, and 2 bases lay outside the gene matches. CDR3 sequence reads: CSASRTGGSGNTIYF. The CDR3 bases are TGCAGTGCTAGCCGGACAGGGGGCTCTGGAAACACCATATATTTT.

The chain links TRBV5-4 to TRBJ1-2; no firm D call. The CDR3 spans 14 residues. Trimming stripped 5 bases from V and 5 bases from J, with 16 bases between. Per germline, CDR1 SGHNT and CDR2 YYREEE (reference sequence). The CDR3 DNA sequence: TGTGCCAGCAGTTCTGGACGGGATCCTTATGGCTACACCTTC. Amino acids: CASSSGRDPYGYTF. The complete variable domain, with remaining parts taken from reference TRBV5-4 and TRBJ1-2, reads ETGVTQSPTHLIKTRGQQVTLRCSSQSGHNTVSWYQQALGQGPQFIFQYYREEENGRGNFPPRFSGLQFPNYSSELNVNALELDDSALYLCASSSGRDPYGYTFGSGTRLTVV.

This clonotype appeared once. The chain is built from TRBV13 and TRBJ2-7; 9 bases agree with TRBD2. With V trimmed by 5 bases and J by 0 bases, 5 bases remained unmatched. The CDR3 runs to 15 residues. The germline CDR1 and CDR2 sequences are PRHDT and FYEKMQ (reference sequence). CDR3 loop: CASSLRLAASYEQYF. Written as DNA, the CDR3 is TGTGCCAGCAGCCTCCGACTAGCGGCCTCCTACGAGCAGTACTTC. The full variable domain, completed using reference TRBV13 and TRBJ2-7, is AAGVIQSPRHLIKEKRETATLKCYPIPRHDTVYWYQQGPGQDPQFLISFYEKMQSDKGSIPDRFSAQQFSDYHSELNMSSLELGDSALYFCASSLRLAASYEQYFGPGTRLTVT.

The chain is built from TRBV7-2 and TRBJ2-7; 7 nucleotides agree with TRBD2. CDR3 length: 18 amino acids. Germline-derived CDR1 and CDR2 are SGHTA and FQGNSA. V trimming: 1 base; J trimming: 0 bases; junction bases outside the gene matches: 12. The CDR3 is CASSLDPPASGSSYEQYF. The CDR3 DNA sequence: TGTGCCAGCAGCTTAGATCCTCCGGCTAGCGGAAGCTCCTACGAGCAGTACTTC.

The chain employs TRBV30 and TRBJ2-7; 9 nucleotides agree with TRBD1. Germline V lookup: CDR1 GTSNPN, CDR2 SVGIG (reference sequence). Trimming took 2 bases from V and 6 from J; bases not matched to a gene: 8. This CDR3 has 14 amino acids. The CDR3 nucleotides are TGTGCCTGGAGTTCCAGGGGGACAGGGTTCGAGCAGTACTTC. Translation: CAWSSRGTGFEQYF.

This clonotype has a single count. V gene TRBV30 combines with J gene TRBJ1-5; TRBD1 is a possible D gene (5 bases). Germline CDR1 reads GTSNPN; CDR2 reads SVGIG (reference sequence). The CDR3 is made up of 14 amino acids. V was clipped by 2 bases and J by 9 bases, with 17 bases between them. Written as DNA, the CDR3 is TGTGCCTGGAGTCCCTGGGGGGACCTGGGGCCCCAGCATTTT. Encoded protein: CAWSPWGDLGPQHF.

J is TRBJ2-7 and V is TRBV7-6; D gene unclear. The CDR3 consists of 16 residues. The germline gives CDR1 SGHVS, CDR2 FNYEAQ. V lost 1 base and J 1 base, leaving 14 bases between the germline ends. The CDR3: CASSLVASAGSYEQYF. CDR3 sequence (DNA): TGTGCCAGCAGCTTAGTCGCGTCAGCTGGTTCCTACGAGCAGTACTTC.

The CDR3 DNA reads as TGCAGTGCTTACCCGCGACTAGCGGGAGTTAAAGAGACCCAGTACTTC. As protein: CSAYPRLAGVKETQYF. The chain joins TRBV20-1 to TRBJ2-5; 12 positions match TRBD2. The V gene's germline CDR1 is DFQATT and CDR2 SNEGSKA (reference sequence). The V segment lost 5 bases and the J segment 3 bases; nucleotides outside the gene matches: 10. The CDR3 runs 16 residues.

The rearrangement joins TRBV20-1 to TRBJ1-2; TRBD1 matches at 7 bases. The CDR3 consists of 15 residues. Germline V lookup: CDR1 DFQATT, CDR2 SNEGSKA (reference sequence). V was clipped by 6 bases and J by 6 bases; unmatched bases: 16. The CDR3 DNA reads as TGCAGTGCCAATCTTTTTACTGGACAGGTGGATGGCTACACCTTC. This sequence encodes CSANLFTGQVDGYTF.

The rearrangement joins TRBV25-1 to TRBJ2-3; 9 nucleotides agree with TRBD2. CDR3 length equals 11 residues. CDR1 and CDR2 (germline): MGHDK, SYGVNS. V trimming: 4 bases; J trimming: 13 bases; junction bases outside the gene matches: 3. The CDR3, as DNA: TGTGCCAGCAGTGGGGGCGGGAGGGAGTATTTT. Protein: CASSGGGREYF.

This clonotype was detected once. J is TRBJ1-4 and V is TRBV7-2; D is perhaps TRBD1 (6 bases). The ends were cut back, 5 bases at V and 12 bases at J, with 16 bases in the middle. In germline, CDR1 is SGHTA, CDR2 FQGNSA. The CDR3 covers 13 residues. In nucleotides, the CDR3 is TGTGCCAGCAGCGGACAAACAGGGAGTCAACTGTTTTTT. Residues: CASSGQTGSQLFF.

V gene TRBV7-9 combines with J gene TRBJ1-5; 7 bases match TRBD1. Germline V gene sequence: CDR1 SEHNR, CDR2 FQNEAQ (reference sequence). The trim removed 10 bases at V and 0 bases at J, leaving 3 bases unmatched. This CDR3 has 13 amino acids. CDR3 residues: CATRGNSNQPQHF. Written as DNA, the CDR3 is TGTGCCACCAGGGGGAATAGCAATCAGCCCCAGCATTTT.